These T cell receptor beta chains were read from a single sample in a study of PD-L1 blockade in urothelial cancer. TCRdb keeps only in-frame clones here, not all; method: immunoSEQ multiplex PCR. The table shows fewer than 45,000 clones, with over 75% occurring only once. Sequenced material: PBMCs, taken around atezolizumab (anti-PD-L1) treatment. The receptors originated from a man aged 65 to 79 with urothelial cancer. Each CDR3 is given with its conserved first and last residue. The order of the fields is clone size, V gene, D gene, J gene, CDR3 protein, CDR3 DNA. A D gene is named only where the DNA matches it firmly. Size values are once, few and many counts, or a class for expanded clones, and some rows have none.

clone size: few; V gene: TRBV7-2; D gene: TRBD1; J gene: TRBJ2-1; CDR3 protein: CASSSIGQVRANEQFF; CDR3 DNA: TGTGCCAGCAGCTCGATTGGACAGGTAAGGGCCAATGAGCAGTTCTTC
clone size: -; V gene: TRBV18; D gene: -; J gene: TRBJ2-3; CDR3 protein: CASSPERGNTDTQYF; CDR3 DNA: TGTGCCAGCTCACCGGAACGGGGTAACACAGATACGCAGTATTTT
clone size: -; V gene: TRBV5-1; D gene: TRBD2; J gene: TRBJ2-2; CDR3 protein: CASSWTSKNTGELFF; CDR3 DNA: TGCGCCAGCAGCTGGACTAGCAAGAACACCGGGGAGCTGTTTTTT
clone size: -; V gene: TRBV25-1; D gene: -; J gene: TRBJ2-5; CDR3 protein: CASSELGTSRGTQYF; CDR3 DNA: TGTGCCAGCAGTGAATTGGGCACTAGCCGTGGGACCCAGTACTTC
clone size: -; V gene: TRBV4-3; D gene: TRBD2; J gene: TRBJ2-2; CDR3 protein: CASSARLAGGLNTGELFF; CDR3 DNA: TGCGCCAGCAGCGCCCGACTAGCGGGGGGCCTGAACACCGGGGAGCTGTTTTTT
clone size: -; V gene: TRBV7-2; D gene: -; J gene: TRBJ1-2; CDR3 protein: CASSLERQQIYGYTF; CDR3 DNA: TGTGCCAGCAGCTTAGAGAGACAGCAAATCTATGGCTACACCTTC
clone size: -; V gene: TRBV9; D gene: -; J gene: TRBJ2-7; CDR3 protein: CASSAGRSYEQYF; CDR3 DNA: TGTGCCAGCAGCGCAGGCCGCTCCTACGAGCAGTACTTC
clone size: -; V gene: TRBV4-2; D gene: -; J gene: TRBJ2-1; CDR3 protein: CASSQDGLPESNEQFF; CDR3 DNA: TGTGCCAGCAGCCAAGATGGGCTACCGGAATCTAATGAGCAGTTCTTC
clone size: -; V gene: TRBV5-8; D gene: -; J gene: TRBJ2-5; CDR3 protein: CASNNQRHEETQYF; CDR3 DNA: TGTGCCAGCAACAACCAGAGGCATGAAGAGACCCAGTACTTC
clone size: -; V gene: TRBV5-5; D gene: TRBD2; J gene: TRBJ2-2; CDR3 protein: CASSPVLAGGTGELFF; CDR3 DNA: TGTGCCAGCAGCCCGGTACTAGCGGGGGGCACCGGGGAGCTGTTTTTT
clone size: -; V gene: TRBV5-5; D gene: TRBD1; J gene: TRBJ1-2; CDR3 protein: CASSHTGTGISYGYTF; CDR3 DNA: TGTGCCAGCAGCCATACCGGGACAGGGATTAGCTATGGCTACACCTTC
clone size: -; V gene: TRBV20-1; D gene: -; J gene: TRBJ2-7; CDR3 protein: CSASDSYEQYF; CDR3 DNA: TGCAGTGCATCGGACAGCTACGAGCAGTACTTC
clone size: -; V gene: TRBV29-1; D gene: TRBD1; J gene: TRBJ1-2; CDR3 protein: CSVVGTAGNYGYTF; CDR3 DNA: TGCAGCGTTGTGGGGACAGCGGGTAACTATGGCTACACCTTC
clone size: -; V gene: TRBV7-8; D gene: TRBD1; J gene: TRBJ1-3; CDR3 protein: CASSFRLGTARGNTIYF; CDR3 DNA: TGTGCCAGCAGCTTCCGACTAGGGACAGCTCGCGGAAACACCATATATTTT
clone size: -; V gene: TRBV4-2; D gene: TRBD2; J gene: TRBJ2-2; CDR3 protein: CASSPLGGTNTGELFF; CDR3 DNA: TGTGCCAGCAGCCCCTTGGGGGGGACGAACACCGGGGAGCTGTTTTTT
clone size: once; V gene: TRBV7-6; D gene: TRBD2; J gene: TRBJ2-3; CDR3 protein: CASSLDLAGAQYF; CDR3 DNA: TGTGCCAGCAGCTTAGACCTAGCGGGGGCCCAGTATTTT
clone size: -; V gene: TRBV10-3; D gene: -; J gene: TRBJ1-5; CDR3 protein: CAISESGPGQTFLQPQHF; CDR3 DNA: TGTGCCATCAGTGAGTCTGGGCCGGGACAAACTTTCCTTCAGCCCCAGCATTTT
clone size: few; V gene: TRBV7-2; D gene: -; J gene: TRBJ2-7; CDR3 protein: CASSLRSALQGTYEQYF; CDR3 DNA: TGTGCCAGCAGCCTTAGGTCAGCGCTCCAGGGGACATACGAGCAGTACTTC
clone size: -; V gene: TRBV6-6; D gene: -; J gene: TRBJ1-1; CDR3 protein: CASGRGLNTEAFF; CDR3 DNA: TGTGCCAGCGGGAGAGGGCTGAACACTGAAGCTTTCTTT
clone size: -; V gene: TRBV7-9; D gene: TRBD2; J gene: TRBJ2-2; CDR3 protein: CASSLTRTSGNTGELFF; CDR3 DNA: TGTGCCAGCAGCCTGACTCGGACTAGCGGAAACACCGGGGAGCTGTTTTTT
clone size: -; V gene: TRBV11-3; D gene: -; J gene: TRBJ2-1; CDR3 protein: CASSLTTEGNEQFF; CDR3 DNA: TGTGCCAGCAGCTTGACAACTGAAGGCAATGAGCAGTTCTTC
clone size: -; V gene: TRBV6-5; D gene: TRBD1; J gene: TRBJ2-7; CDR3 protein: CASSRQGQVYEQYF; CDR3 DNA: TGTGCCAGCAGCCGCCAGGGACAGGTCTACGAGCAGTACTTC
clone size: -; V gene: TRBV5-1; D gene: TRBD1; J gene: TRBJ1-4; CDR3 protein: CASTRDRGDEKLFF; CDR3 DNA: TGCGCCAGCACTCGGGACAGGGGAGATGAAAAACTGTTTTTT
clone size: few; V gene: TRBV2; D gene: -; J gene: TRBJ2-7; CDR3 protein: CASSEGLYEQYF; CDR3 DNA: TGTGCCAGCAGTGAGGGCCTCTACGAGCAGTACTTC
clone size: few; V gene: TRBV6-5; D gene: TRBD1; J gene: TRBJ1-2; CDR3 protein: CASSPIRTGPNGYTF; CDR3 DNA: TGTGCCAGCAGTCCAATTAGGACAGGGCCCAATGGCTACACCTTC
clone size: -; V gene: TRBV7-8; D gene: TRBD2; J gene: TRBJ2-1; CDR3 protein: CASSLSSGRNLNEQFF; CDR3 DNA: TGTGCCAGCAGCTTAAGTAGCGGGAGGAACCTGAATGAGCAGTTCTTC
clone size: -; V gene: TRBV7-7; D gene: TRBD1; J gene: TRBJ2-7; CDR3 protein: CASSAGTGGTYEQYF; CDR3 DNA: TGTGCCAGCAGCGCAGGGACAGGGGGCACCTACGAGCAGTACTTC
clone size: few; V gene: TRBV7-2; D gene: TRBD2; J gene: TRBJ2-3; CDR3 protein: CASSPGLRTDTQYF; CDR3 DNA: TGTGCCAGCAGCCCGGGACTACGCACAGATACGCAGTATTTT
clone size: -; V gene: TRBV7-9; D gene: -; J gene: TRBJ1-1; CDR3 protein: CASTRSLATEAFF; CDR3 DNA: TGTGCCAGCACCCGGAGCCTCGCCACTGAAGCTTTCTTT
clone size: -; V gene: TRBV5-8; D gene: -; J gene: TRBJ2-7; CDR3 protein: CASSLRGYYSDEQYF; CDR3 DNA: TGTGCCAGCAGCTTGCGTGGGTACTATTCGGACGAGCAGTACTTC
clone size: few; V gene: TRBV7-9; D gene: -; J gene: TRBJ2-1; CDR3 protein: CASSLDRGAAPAANNEQFF; CDR3 DNA: TGTGCCAGCAGCTTAGACCGCGGTGCGGCTCCAGCGGCAAACAATGAGCAGTTCTTC
clone size: -; V gene: TRBV30; D gene: -; J gene: TRBJ1-5; CDR3 protein: CAWSEVGGRNQPQHF; CDR3 DNA: TGTGCCTGGAGTGAGGTGGGAGGGCGCAATCAGCCCCAGCATTTT
clone size: once; V gene: TRBV6-5; D gene: -; J gene: TRBJ1-1; CDR3 protein: CASSRENTEAFF; CDR3 DNA: TGTGCCAGCAGCCGAGAGAACACTGAAGCTTTCTTT
clone size: few; V gene: TRBV14; D gene: -; J gene: TRBJ2-1; CDR3 protein: CASSQKWDTEQFF; CDR3 DNA: TGTGCCAGCAGCCAAAAATGGGACACCGAGCAGTTCTTC
clone size: -; V gene: TRBV7-2; D gene: TRBD2; J gene: TRBJ2-5; CDR3 protein: CASSRREGPQETQYF; CDR3 DNA: TGTGCCAGCAGCCGCCGGGAGGGGCCACAAGAGACCCAGTACTTC
clone size: -; V gene: TRBV7-7; D gene: -; J gene: TRBJ2-5; CDR3 protein: CASSPSDRSQETQYF; CDR3 DNA: TGTGCCAGCAGCCCCTCCGACAGGAGCCAAGAGACCCAGTACTTC
clone size: -; V gene: TRBV5-8; D gene: TRBD1; J gene: TRBJ2-3; CDR3 protein: CASTNLGTGADTQYF; CDR3 DNA: TGTGCCAGCACCAATCTCGGGACAGGGGCGGATACGCAGTATTTT
clone size: once; V gene: TRBV6-5; D gene: -; J gene: TRBJ2-3; CDR3 protein: CASSSTDTQYF; CDR3 DNA: TGTGCCAGCAGTTCAACAGATACGCAGTATTTT
clone size: -; V gene: TRBV6-6; D gene: -; J gene: TRBJ1-6; CDR3 protein: CASNFRGSYNSPLHF; CDR3 DNA: TGTGCCAGCAACTTCCGAGGTTCCTATAATTCACCCCTCCACTTT
clone size: -; V gene: TRBV5-6; D gene: TRBD2; J gene: TRBJ2-5; CDR3 protein: CASSVGLAGEGQYF; CDR3 DNA: TGTGCCAGCAGCGTCGGACTAGCGGGGGAAGGCCAGTACTTC
clone size: -; V gene: TRBV21-1; D gene: -; J gene: TRBJ1-2; CDR3 protein: CASSRDREVRGRGGYTF; CDR3 DNA: TGTGCCAGCAGTCGGGACAGGGAAGTACGTGGCCGTGGGGGCTACACCTTC
clone size: once; V gene: TRBV7-8; D gene: -; J gene: TRBJ2-5; CDR3 protein: CASPHSDSAQRSVETQYF; CDR3 DNA: TGTGCCAGCCCCCACTCGGACAGCGCCCAGCGTTCGGTAGAGACCCAGTACTTC
clone size: few; V gene: TRBV4-1; D gene: TRBD1; J gene: TRBJ2-6; CDR3 protein: CASSQDWDRVFGGANVLTF; CDR3 DNA: TGCGCCAGCAGCCAAGATTGGGACAGGGTATTTGGTGGGGCCAACGTCCTGACTTTC
clone size: once; V gene: TRBV2; D gene: TRBD1; J gene: TRBJ2-2; CDR3 protein: CASSRDRGNTGELFF; CDR3 DNA: TGTGCCAGCAGCCGGGACAGGGGGAACACCGGGGAGCTGTTTTTT
clone size: -; V gene: TRBV2; D gene: -; J gene: TRBJ2-5; CDR3 protein: CASTIRASAETQYF; CDR3 DNA: TGTGCCAGCACCATCCGGGCTAGCGCAGAGACCCAGTACTTC
clone size: few; V gene: TRBV10-3; D gene: -; J gene: TRBJ2-7; CDR3 protein: CAISELGGPYEQYF; CDR3 DNA: TGTGCCATCAGTGAGTTGGGGGGGCCCTACGAGCAGTACTTC
clone size: -; V gene: TRBV9; D gene: -; J gene: TRBJ1-1; CDR3 protein: CASSPGLLNTEAFF; CDR3 DNA: TGTGCCAGCAGCCCGGGACTTTTGAACACTGAAGCTTTCTTT
clone size: -; V gene: TRBV4-1; D gene: TRBD1; J gene: TRBJ1-3; CDR3 protein: CASSQAQGQGSGNTIYF; CDR3 DNA: TGCGCCAGCAGCCAAGCCCAAGGACAGGGCTCTGGAAACACCATATATTTT
clone size: -; V gene: TRBV28; D gene: TRBD1; J gene: TRBJ1-5; CDR3 protein: CASSETGGRVKPQHF; CDR3 DNA: TGTGCCAGCAGCGAGACAGGGGGGAGGGTCAAGCCCCAGCATTTT
clone size: few; V gene: TRBV5-4; D gene: TRBD2; J gene: TRBJ2-1; CDR3 protein: CASSPGTSGRNEQFF; CDR3 DNA: TGTGCCAGCAGCCCGGGGACTAGCGGGAGAAATGAGCAGTTCTTC
clone size: few; V gene: TRBV7-9; D gene: -; J gene: TRBJ1-1; CDR3 protein: CASSFFGNTEAFF; CDR3 DNA: TGTGCCAGCAGCTTCTTCGGTAACACTGAAGCTTTCTTT
clone size: -; V gene: TRBV5-4; D gene: TRBD2; J gene: TRBJ2-1; CDR3 protein: CASSFERGYNEQFF; CDR3 DNA: TGTGCCAGCAGCTTTGAGCGGGGGTACAATGAGCAGTTCTTC
clone size: -; V gene: TRBV28; D gene: -; J gene: TRBJ2-2; CDR3 protein: CASTLRVATNTGELFF; CDR3 DNA: TGTGCCAGCACCCTAAGAGTAGCCACGAACACCGGGGAGCTGTTTTTT
clone size: -; V gene: TRBV19; D gene: TRBD1; J gene: TRBJ1-2; CDR3 protein: CASSLIGGTGHGYTF; CDR3 DNA: TGTGCCAGTAGCCTTATAGGTGGGACAGGGCATGGCTACACCTTC
clone size: once; V gene: TRBV5-4; D gene: -; J gene: TRBJ1-1; CDR3 protein: CASNQEMNTEAFF; CDR3 DNA: TGTGCCAGCAACCAGGAAATGAACACTGAAGCTTTCTTT
clone size: -; V gene: TRBV5-5; D gene: -; J gene: TRBJ1-5; CDR3 protein: CASSLGPGPRYSNQPQHF; CDR3 DNA: TGTGCCAGCAGCTTGGGCCCAGGCCCCCGCTATAGCAATCAGCCCCAGCATTTT
clone size: -; V gene: TRBV28; D gene: -; J gene: TRBJ1-1; CDR3 protein: CASSQQGNTEAFF; CDR3 DNA: TGTGCCAGCAGTCAACAGGGAAACACTGAAGCTTTCTTT
clone size: -; V gene: TRBV4-2; D gene: TRBD2; J gene: TRBJ2-3; CDR3 protein: CASSLSGGATDTQYF; CDR3 DNA: TGTGCCAGCAGCCTTAGCGGGGGGGCCACAGATACGCAGTATTTT
clone size: -; V gene: TRBV11-3; D gene: TRBD2; J gene: TRBJ2-1; CDR3 protein: CASSTGTSVLDEQFF; CDR3 DNA: TGTGCCAGCAGCACCGGGACTAGCGTATTAGATGAGCAGTTCTTC
clone size: once; V gene: TRBV7-9; D gene: -; J gene: TRBJ2-2; CDR3 protein: CASSGGLGQGINTGELFF; CDR3 DNA: TGTGCCAGCTCGGGAGGACTAGGACAGGGTATTAACACCGGGGAGCTGTTTTTT